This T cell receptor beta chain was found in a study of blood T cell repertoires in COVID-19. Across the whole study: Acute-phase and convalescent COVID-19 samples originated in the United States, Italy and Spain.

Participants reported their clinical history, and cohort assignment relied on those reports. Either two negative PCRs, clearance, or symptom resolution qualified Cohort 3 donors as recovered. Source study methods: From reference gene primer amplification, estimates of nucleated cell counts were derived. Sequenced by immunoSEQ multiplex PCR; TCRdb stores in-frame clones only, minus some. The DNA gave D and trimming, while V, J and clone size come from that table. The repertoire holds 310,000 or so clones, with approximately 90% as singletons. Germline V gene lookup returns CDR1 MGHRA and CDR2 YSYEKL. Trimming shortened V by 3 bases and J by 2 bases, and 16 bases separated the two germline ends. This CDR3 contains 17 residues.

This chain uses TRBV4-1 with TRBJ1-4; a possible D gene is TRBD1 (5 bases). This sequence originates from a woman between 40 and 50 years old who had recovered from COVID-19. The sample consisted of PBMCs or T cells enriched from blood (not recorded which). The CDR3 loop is CASSHRDGGLTNEKLFF. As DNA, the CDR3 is TGCGCCAGCAGCCACCGGGACGGAGGGCTCACTAATGAAAAACTGTTTTTT.